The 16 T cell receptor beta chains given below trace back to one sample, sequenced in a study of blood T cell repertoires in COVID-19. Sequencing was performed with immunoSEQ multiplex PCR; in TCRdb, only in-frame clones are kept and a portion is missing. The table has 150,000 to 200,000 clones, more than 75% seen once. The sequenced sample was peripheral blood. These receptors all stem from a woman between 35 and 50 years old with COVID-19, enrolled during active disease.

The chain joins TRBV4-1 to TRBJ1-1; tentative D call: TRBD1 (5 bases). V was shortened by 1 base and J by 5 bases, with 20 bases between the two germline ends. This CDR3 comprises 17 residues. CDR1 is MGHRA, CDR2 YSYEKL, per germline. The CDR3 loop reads CASSQGIGGGIITEAFF. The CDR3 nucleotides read TGCGCCAGCAGCCAAGGGATTGGGGGGGGGATAATAACTGAAGCTTTCTTT.

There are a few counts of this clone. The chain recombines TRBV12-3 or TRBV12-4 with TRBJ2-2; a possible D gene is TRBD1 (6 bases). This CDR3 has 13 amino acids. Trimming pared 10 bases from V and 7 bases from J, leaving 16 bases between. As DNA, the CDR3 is TGTGCCACCCGGACTCTCAGGGGCGGGGAGCTGTTTTTT. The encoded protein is CATRTLRGGELFF.

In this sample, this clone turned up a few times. The CDR3 reads CASSLGLAGETQYF. The CDR3 coding sequence is TGTGCCAGCTCACTCGGACTAGCGGGAGAGACCCAGTACTTC. The chain uses TRBV18 and TRBJ2-5, with 11 positions matching TRBD2. The ends lost 4 bases at V and 4 bases at J; junction bases unmatched: 2. CDR1 is KGHSH, CDR2 LQKENI, per germline. The CDR3 contains 14 residues.

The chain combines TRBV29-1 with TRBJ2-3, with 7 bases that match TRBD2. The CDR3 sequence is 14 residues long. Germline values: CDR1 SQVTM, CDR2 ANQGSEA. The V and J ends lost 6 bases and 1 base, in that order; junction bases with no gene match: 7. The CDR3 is CSVPGRVGTDTQYF. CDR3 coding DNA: TGCAGCGTCCCTGGGAGGGTAGGCACAGATACGCAGTATTTT.

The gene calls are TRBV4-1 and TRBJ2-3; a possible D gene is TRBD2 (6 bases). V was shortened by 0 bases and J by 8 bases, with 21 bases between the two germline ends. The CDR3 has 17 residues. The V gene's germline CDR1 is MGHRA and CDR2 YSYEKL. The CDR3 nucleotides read TGCGCCAGCAGCCAAGATATCATAGCGGTGGGGTCAGGTACGCAGTATTTT. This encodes CASSQDIIAVGSGTQYF.

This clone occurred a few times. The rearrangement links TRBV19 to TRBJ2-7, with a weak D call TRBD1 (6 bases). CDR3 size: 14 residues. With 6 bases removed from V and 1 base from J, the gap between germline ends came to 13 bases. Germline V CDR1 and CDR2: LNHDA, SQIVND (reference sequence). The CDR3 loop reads CASSTGWGSYEQYF. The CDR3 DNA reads TGTGCCAGTAGCACAGGGTGGGGTTCCTACGAGCAGTACTTC.

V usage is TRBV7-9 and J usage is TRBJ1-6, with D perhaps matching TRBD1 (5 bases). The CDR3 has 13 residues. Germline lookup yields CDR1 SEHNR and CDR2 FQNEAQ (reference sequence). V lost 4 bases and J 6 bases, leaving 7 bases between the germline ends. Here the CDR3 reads CASSWDFNSPLHF. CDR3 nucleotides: TGTGCCAGCAGCTGGGACTTTAATTCACCCCTCCACTTT.

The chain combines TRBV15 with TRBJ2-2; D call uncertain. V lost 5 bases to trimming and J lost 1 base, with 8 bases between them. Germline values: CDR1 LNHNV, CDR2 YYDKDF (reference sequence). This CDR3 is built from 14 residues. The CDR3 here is CATSPGRNTGELFF. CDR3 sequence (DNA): TGTGCCACCAGCCCAGGAAGGAACACCGGGGAGCTGTTTTTT. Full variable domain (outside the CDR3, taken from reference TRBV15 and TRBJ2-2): DAMVIQNPRYQVTQFGKPVTLSCSQTLNHNVMYWYQQKSSQAPKLLFHYYDKDFNNEADTPDNFQSRRPNTSFCFLDIRSPGLGDTAMYLCATSPGRNTGELFFGEGSRLTVL.

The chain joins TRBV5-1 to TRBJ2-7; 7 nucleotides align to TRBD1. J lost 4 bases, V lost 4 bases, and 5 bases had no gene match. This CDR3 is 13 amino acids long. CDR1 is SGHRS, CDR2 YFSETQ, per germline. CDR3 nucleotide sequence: TGCGCCAGCAGCCGAATACAGGGGTACGAGCAGTACTTC. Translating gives CASSRIQGYEQYF.

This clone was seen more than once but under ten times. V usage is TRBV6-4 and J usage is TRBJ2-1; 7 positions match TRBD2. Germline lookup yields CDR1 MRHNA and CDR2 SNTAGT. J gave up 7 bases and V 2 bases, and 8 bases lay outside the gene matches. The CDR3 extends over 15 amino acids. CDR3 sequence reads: CASSDRLAGLNEQFF. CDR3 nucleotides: TGTGCCAGCAGTGACCGACTAGCCGGTTTAAATGAGCAGTTCTTC.

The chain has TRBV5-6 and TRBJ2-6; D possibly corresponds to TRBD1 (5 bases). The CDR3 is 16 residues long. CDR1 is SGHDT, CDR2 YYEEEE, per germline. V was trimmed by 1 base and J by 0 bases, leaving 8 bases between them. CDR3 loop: CASSLTTGSGANVLTF. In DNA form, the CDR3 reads TGTGCCAGCAGCTTGACCACAGGCTCTGGGGCCAACGTCCTGACTTTC.

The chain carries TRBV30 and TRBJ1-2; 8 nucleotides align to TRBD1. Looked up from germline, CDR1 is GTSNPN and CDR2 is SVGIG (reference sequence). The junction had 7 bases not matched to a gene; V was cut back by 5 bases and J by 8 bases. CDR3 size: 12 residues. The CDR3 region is CAWDQGARGYTF. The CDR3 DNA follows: TGTGCCTGGGATCAGGGGGCTCGGGGCTACACCTTC.

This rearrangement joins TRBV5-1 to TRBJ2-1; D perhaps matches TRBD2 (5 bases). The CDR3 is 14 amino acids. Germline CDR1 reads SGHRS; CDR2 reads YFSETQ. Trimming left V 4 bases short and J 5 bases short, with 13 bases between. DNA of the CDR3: TGCGCCAGCAGCCTAGGGTGGAGGAACAATGAGCAGTTCTTC. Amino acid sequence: CASSLGWRNNEQFF.

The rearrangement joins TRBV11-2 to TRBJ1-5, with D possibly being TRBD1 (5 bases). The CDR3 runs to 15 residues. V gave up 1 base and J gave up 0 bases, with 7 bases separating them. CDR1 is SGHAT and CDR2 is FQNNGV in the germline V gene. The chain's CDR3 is CASSLGQYSNQPQHF. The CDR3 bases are TGTGCCAGCAGCTTAGGACAGTATAGCAATCAGCCCCAGCATTTT.

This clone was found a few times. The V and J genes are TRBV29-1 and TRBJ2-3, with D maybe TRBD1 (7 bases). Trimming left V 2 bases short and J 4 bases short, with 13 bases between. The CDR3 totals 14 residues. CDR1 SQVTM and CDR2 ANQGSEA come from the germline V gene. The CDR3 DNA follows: TGCAGCGTTGAAACAGGGGAGGCCCCAGATACGCAGTATTTT. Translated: CSVETGEAPDTQYF.

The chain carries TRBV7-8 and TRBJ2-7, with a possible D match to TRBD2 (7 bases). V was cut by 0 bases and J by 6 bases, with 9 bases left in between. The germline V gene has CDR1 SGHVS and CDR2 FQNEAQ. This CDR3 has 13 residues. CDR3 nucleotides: TGTGCCAGCAGCTTAGCGGGGGGGGCCGAGCAGTACTTC. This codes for CASSLAGGAEQYF. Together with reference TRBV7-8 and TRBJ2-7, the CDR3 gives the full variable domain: GAGVSQSPRYKVAKRGQDVALRCDPISGHVSLFWYQQALGQGPEFLTYFQNEAQLDKSGLPSDRFFAERPEGSVSTLKIQRTQQEDSAVYLCASSLAGGAEQYFGPGTRLTVT.